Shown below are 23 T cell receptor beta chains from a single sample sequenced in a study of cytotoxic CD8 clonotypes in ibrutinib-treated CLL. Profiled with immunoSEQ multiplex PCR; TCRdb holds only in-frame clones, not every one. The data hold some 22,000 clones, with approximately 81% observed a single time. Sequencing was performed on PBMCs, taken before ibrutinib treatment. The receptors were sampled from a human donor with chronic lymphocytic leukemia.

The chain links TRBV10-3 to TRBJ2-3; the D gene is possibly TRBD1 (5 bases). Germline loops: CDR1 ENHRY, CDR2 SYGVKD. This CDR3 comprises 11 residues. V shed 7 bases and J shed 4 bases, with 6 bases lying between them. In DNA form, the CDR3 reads TGTGCCATCAAAGGGGCAGATACGCAGTATTTT. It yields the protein CAIKGADTQYF.

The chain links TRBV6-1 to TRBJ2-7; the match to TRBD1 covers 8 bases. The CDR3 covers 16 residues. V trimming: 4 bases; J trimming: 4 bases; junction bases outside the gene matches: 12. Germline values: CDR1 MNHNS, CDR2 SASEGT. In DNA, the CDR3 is TGTGCCAGCAGTGCCTCGGGGCAGGGGGCGCGGTACGAGCAGTACTTC. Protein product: CASSASGQGARYEQYF.

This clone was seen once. CDR3 sequence (DNA): TGTGCCTGGAGGGATACCGGGGGGTCGGATGAGCAGTTCTTC. It translates to CAWRDTGGSDEQFF. J is TRBJ2-1 and V is TRBV30; the match to TRBD2 covers 7 bases. Unmatched junction bases numbered 10, after V lost 3 bases and J lost 8 bases. The CDR3 is 14 residues long. Germline values: CDR1 GTSNPN, CDR2 SVGIG (reference sequence).

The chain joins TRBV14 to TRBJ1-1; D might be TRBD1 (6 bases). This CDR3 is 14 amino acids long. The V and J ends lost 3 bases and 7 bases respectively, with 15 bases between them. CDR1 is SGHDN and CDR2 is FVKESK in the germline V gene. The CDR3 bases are TGTGCCAGCAGCCAGCGTACAGGGAAGAGTGAAGCTTTCTTT. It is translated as CASSQRTGKSEAFF.

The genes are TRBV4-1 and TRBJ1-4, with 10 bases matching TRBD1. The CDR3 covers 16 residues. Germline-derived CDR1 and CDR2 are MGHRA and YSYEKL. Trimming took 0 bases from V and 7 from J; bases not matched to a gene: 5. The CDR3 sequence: CASSQERQGAGEKLFF. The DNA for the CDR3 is TGCGCCAGCAGCCAAGAGAGACAGGGGGCGGGTGAAAAACTGTTTTTT.

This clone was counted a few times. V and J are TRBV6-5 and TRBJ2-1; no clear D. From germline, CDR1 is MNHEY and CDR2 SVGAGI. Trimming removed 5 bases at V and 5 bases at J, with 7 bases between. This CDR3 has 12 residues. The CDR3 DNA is TGTGCCAGCAGTCCGACCAACAATGAGCAGTTCTTC. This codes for CASSPTNNEQFF.

The CDR3 spells CASRLGGLDYTF. Written as DNA, the CDR3 is TGTGCCAGCCGGCTAGGGGGTTTAGACTACACCTTC. The chain recombines TRBV2 with TRBJ1-2; maybe TRBD1 (6 bases). The CDR3 is 12 amino acids. V gave up 8 bases and J gave up 10 bases, with 17 bases separating them. In germline, CDR1 is SNHLY, CDR2 FYNNEI.

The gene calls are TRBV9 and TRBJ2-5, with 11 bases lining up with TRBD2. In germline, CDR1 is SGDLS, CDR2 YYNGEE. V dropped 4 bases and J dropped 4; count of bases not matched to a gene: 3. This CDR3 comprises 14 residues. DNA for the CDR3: TGTGCCAGCAGCACACTAGCGGGAGTAGAGACCCAGTACTTC. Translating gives CASSTLAGVETQYF.

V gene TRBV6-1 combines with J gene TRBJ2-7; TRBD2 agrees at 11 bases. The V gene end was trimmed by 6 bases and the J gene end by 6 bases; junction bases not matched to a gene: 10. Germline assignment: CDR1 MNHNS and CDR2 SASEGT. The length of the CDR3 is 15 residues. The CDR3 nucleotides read TGTGCCAGCAGGGATGGACTAGCGGGTGTGGGCGAGCAGTACTTC. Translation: CASRDGLAGVGEQYF.

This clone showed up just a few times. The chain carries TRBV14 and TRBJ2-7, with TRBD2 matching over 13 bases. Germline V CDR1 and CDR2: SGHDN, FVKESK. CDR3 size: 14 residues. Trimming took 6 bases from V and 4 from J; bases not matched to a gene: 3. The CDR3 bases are TGTGCCAGCAGGAGGACTAGCGGGAGTTACGAGCAGTACTTC. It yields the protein CASRRTSGSYEQYF.

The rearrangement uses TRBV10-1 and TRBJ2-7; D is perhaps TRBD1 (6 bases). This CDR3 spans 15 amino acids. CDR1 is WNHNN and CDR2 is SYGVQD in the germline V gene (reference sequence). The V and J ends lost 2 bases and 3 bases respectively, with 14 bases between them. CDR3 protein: CASSEQARGDYEQYF. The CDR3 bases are TGCGCCAGCAGTGAGCAGGCCAGGGGAGACTACGAGCAGTACTTC.

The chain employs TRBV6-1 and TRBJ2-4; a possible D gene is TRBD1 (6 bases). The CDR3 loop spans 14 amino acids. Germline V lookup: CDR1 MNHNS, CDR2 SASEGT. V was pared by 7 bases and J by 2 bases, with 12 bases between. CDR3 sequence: CASMMTGTKNIQYF. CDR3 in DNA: TGTGCCAGCATGATGACAGGTACCAAAAACATTCAGTACTTC.

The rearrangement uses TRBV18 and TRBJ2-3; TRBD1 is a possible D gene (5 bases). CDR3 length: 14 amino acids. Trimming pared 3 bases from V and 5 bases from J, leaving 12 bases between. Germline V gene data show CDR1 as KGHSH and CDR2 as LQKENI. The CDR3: CASSPTDSGDTQYF. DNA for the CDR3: TGTGCCAGCTCACCTACAGACAGTGGAGATACGCAGTATTTT.

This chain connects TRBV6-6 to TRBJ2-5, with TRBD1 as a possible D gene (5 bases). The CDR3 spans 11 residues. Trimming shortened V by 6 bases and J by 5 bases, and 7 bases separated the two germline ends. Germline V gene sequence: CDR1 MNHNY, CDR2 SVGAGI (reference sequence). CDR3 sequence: CASSSGETQYF. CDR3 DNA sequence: TGTGCCAGCAGCTCAGGGGAGACCCAGTACTTC.

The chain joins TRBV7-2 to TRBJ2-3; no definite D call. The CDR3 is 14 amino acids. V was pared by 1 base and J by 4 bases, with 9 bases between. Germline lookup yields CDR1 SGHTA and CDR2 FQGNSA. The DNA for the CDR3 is TGTGCCAGCAGCTTAGAGGAAATTCCAGATACGCAGTATTTT. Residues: CASSLEEIPDTQYF.

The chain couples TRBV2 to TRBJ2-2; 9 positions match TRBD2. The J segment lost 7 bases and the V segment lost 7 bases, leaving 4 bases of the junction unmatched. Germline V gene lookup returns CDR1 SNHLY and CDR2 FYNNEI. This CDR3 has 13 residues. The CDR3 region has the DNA TGTGCCAGCACGGGACTAGCCTTCGGGGAGCTGTTTTTT. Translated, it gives CASTGLAFGELFF.

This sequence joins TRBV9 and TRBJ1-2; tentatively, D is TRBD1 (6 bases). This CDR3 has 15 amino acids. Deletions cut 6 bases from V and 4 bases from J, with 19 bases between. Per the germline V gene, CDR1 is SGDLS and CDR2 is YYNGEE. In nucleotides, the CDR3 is TGTGCCAGCACCCCTTCCCCAGGGGCGAGCTATGGCTACACCTTC. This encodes CASTPSPGASYGYTF.

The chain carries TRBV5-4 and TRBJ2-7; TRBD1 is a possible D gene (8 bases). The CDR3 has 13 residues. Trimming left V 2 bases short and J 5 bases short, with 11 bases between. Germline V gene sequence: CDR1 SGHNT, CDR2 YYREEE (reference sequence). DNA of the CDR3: TGTGCCAGCAGCTTAACAGGGGGGGACGAGCAGTACTTC. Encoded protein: CASSLTGGDEQYF.

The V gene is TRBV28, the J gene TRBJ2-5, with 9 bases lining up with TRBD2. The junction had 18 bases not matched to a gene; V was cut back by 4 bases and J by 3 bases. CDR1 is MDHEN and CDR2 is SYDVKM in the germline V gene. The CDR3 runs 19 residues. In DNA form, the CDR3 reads TGTGCCAGCAGTTCTCTTTATTCTTGGGTTAGCGGGAGTGAAGAGACCCAGTACTTC. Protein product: CASSSLYSWVSGSEETQYF.

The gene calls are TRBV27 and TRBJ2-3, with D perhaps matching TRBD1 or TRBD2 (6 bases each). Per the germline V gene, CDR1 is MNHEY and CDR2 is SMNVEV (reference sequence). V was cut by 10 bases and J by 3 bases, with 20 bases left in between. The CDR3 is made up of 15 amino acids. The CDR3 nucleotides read TGTGCCACCGATAAAATAGGGGGGCGGACAGATACGCAGTATTTT. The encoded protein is CATDKIGGRTDTQYF.

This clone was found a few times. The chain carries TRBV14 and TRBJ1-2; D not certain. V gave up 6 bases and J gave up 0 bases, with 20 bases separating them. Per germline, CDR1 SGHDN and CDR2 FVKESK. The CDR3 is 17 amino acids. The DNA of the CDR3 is TGTGCCAGCAGGGTGGTAACAGCCGATAGGGCTAACTATGGCTACACCTTC. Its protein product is CASRVVTADRANYGYTF.

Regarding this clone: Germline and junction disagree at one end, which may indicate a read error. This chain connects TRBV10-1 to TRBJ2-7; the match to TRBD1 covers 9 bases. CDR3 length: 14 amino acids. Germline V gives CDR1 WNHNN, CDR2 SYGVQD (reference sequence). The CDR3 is CASRPGTGSSEQYF. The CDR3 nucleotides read TGCGCCAGCAGACCCGGGACAGGGTCCTCCGAGCAGTACTTC.

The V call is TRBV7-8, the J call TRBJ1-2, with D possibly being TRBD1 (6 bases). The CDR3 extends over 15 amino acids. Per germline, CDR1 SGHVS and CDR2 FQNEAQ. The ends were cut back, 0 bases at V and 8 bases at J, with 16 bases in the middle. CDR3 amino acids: CASSLALGGGKGYTF. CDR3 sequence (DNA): TGTGCCAGCAGCTTAGCGCTAGGGGGAGGGAAGGGCTACACCTTC.